This is a list of T cell receptor beta chains from one sample in a study of T-cell reconstitution after alpha-beta-depleted transplantation in children. TCRdb recomputed calls from the PCR reads with MiXCR, one row per CDR3 protein. This table has some 240,000 distinct CDR3 sequences, approximately 9.7% appearing once. The specimen comprised PBMCs from the stem cell graft donor, sampled from the stem cell graft. The receptors come from a human donor who donated a stem cell graft to a child with SCID. The CDR3 runs from the conserved cysteine through the conserved F or W. Each record gives: J gene, clone size, D gene, V gene, CDR3 DNA, CDR3 protein. The D gene is left open where the match is weak. Clone size is stated in some rows and not others, as once, few, many or a class when expanded.

>TRBJ2-1|-|TRBD2|TRBV7-2
TGTGCCAGCAGCTTGGTAGCGGGGGGGGATGAGCAGTTCTTC
CASSLVAGGDEQFF
>TRBJ2-5|many|-|TRBV5-5
TGTGCCAGCAGCTTGGTACCCCCACAGAACGACCTGGGGACCCAGTACTTC
CASSLVPPQNDLGTQYF
>TRBJ2-7|many|-|TRBV5-1
TGCGCCAGCAGCTTGGTCAGGAGTGAGCAGTACTTC
CASSLVRSEQYF
>TRBJ2-2|-|-|TRBV6-1
TGTGCCAGCCACTTCGGTGGGGTTAACACCGGGGAGCTGTTTTTT
CASHFGGVNTGELFF
>TRBJ2-7|many|-|TRBV5-1
TGCGCCAGCAGCTTTGAGGGGGGCGTCTTCGACGAGCAGTACTTC
CASSFEGGVFDEQYF
>TRBJ1-2|many|-|TRBV20-1
TGCAGTGCTAGAAACAGCCTCTATGGCTACACCTTC
CSARNSLYGYTF
>TRBJ1-2|once|TRBD1|TRBV18
TGTGCCAGCTCAGGCCGTGACAGGGGTGACTATGGCTACACCTTC
CASSGRDRGDYGYTF
>TRBJ1-5|many|-|TRBV7-8
TGTGCCAGCAGTTCCCTCGGGGGCGAACAGCCCCAGCATTTT
CASSSLGGEQPQHF
>TRBJ1-5|few|-|TRBV7-9
TGTGCCAGCAGCTTGGACGTCTGGGGGCCCCAGCATTTT
CASSLDVWGPQHF
>TRBJ1-5|many|TRBD1|TRBV30
TGTGCCTGGAGTTTTGGACAGGGGGAGCCCCAGCATTTT
CAWSFGQGEPQHF
>TRBJ1-4|many|TRBD1|TRBV5-1
TGCGCCAGCAGCTTGAAGGGAGTTGACAGGGGAAATGAAAAACTGTTTTTT
CASSLKGVDRGNEKLFF
>TRBJ2-3|-|TRBD2|TRBV5-4
TGTGCCAGCAGCCAAAGCGGGGCTGCGCTTTGGACGCAGTATTTT
CASSQSGAALWTQYF
>TRBJ1-2|few|TRBD1|TRBV5-1
TGCGCCAGCAGCGACGACAGGGTCTCCTATGGCTACACCTTC
CASSDDRVSYGYTF
>TRBJ1-6|many|-|TRBV20-1
TGCAGTGCTAGAGTTTCCAGTTCTCGTTCACCCCTCCACTTT
CSARVSSSRSPLHF
>TRBJ2-5|many|-|TRBV7-2
TGTGCCAGCAGCTTAGCCCAGAGGGAGACCCAGTACTTC
CASSLAQRETQYF
>TRBJ2-5|many|TRBD2|TRBV20-1
TGCAGTGCTAGAGATTCCGGCGGGGGGGCAGAGACCCAGTACTTC
CSARDSGGGAETQYF
>TRBJ1-1|-|-|TRBV20-1
TGCAGTGCTAGTGAGGACAGGAACACTGAAGCTTTCTTT
CSASEDRNTEAFF
>TRBJ2-5|many|-|TRBV7-2
TGTGCCAGCAGCTCTCCCTGGGAACAAGAGACCCAGTACTTC
CASSSPWEQETQYF
>TRBJ1-2|many|-|TRBV7-2
TGTGCCAGCAGCCCTACTCCCCCGCTCTATGGCTACACCTTC
CASSPTPPLYGYTF
>TRBJ1-2|many|-|TRBV20-1
TGCAGTGCTAGACAAGCAGGACGGACTAACTATGGCTACACCTTC
CSARQAGRTNYGYTF
>TRBJ2-1|many|-|TRBV5-1
TGCGCCAGCAGCTTGTTCGTTTGGAGGGATCCCTACAATGAGCAGTTCTTC
CASSLFVWRDPYNEQFF
>TRBJ1-1|many|-|TRBV4-2
TGTGCCAGCAGCCGATCTGAGGGGACGAACACTGAAGCTTTCTTT
CASSRSEGTNTEAFF
>TRBJ1-1|many|-|TRBV28
TGTGCCAGCAGCAGACAGAGCCCAATCACTGAAGCTTTCTTT
CASSRQSPITEAFF
>TRBJ2-2|few|-|TRBV5-1
TGCGCCAGCAGCTTGTTAGGGCGGAACACCGGGGAGCTGTTTTTT
CASSLLGRNTGELFF
>TRBJ1-1|many|-|TRBV5-1
TGCGCCAGCAGCCGCATTACAGGGAACCCTGAAGCTTTCTTT
CASSRITGNPEAFF
>TRBJ2-1|many|-|TRBV5-1
TGCGCCAGCAGCTCCAGCCTAGGCTCCTACAATGAGCAGTTCTTC
CASSSSLGSYNEQFF
>TRBJ2-7|many|-|TRBV7-2
TGTGCCAGCAGCTTGACCGGCGAGCAGTACTTC
CASSLTGEQYF
>TRBJ1-3|-|-|TRBV5-1
TGCGCCAGCAGCTTGGACCCGGGGGTTTCTGGAAACACCATATATTTT
CASSLDPGVSGNTIYF
>TRBJ1-6|many|-|TRBV9
TGTGCCAGCCAGGGACCATATAATTCACCCCTCCACTTT
CASQGPYNSPLHF
>TRBJ1-1|many|-|TRBV6-5
TGTGCCAGCAGTTACCGGCAGCCGAACACTGAAGCTTTCTTT
CASSYRQPNTEAFF
>TRBJ2-1|many|TRBD2|TRBV2
TGTGCCAGTTTAGCGGGGAGTTACAATGAGCAGTTCTTC
CASLAGSYNEQFF
>TRBJ1-1|many|-|TRBV7-2
TGTGCCAGCAGCACAAACCTGAACACTGAAGCTTTCTTT
CASSTNLNTEAFF
>TRBJ1-1|many|-|TRBV7-9
TGTGCCAGCAGCTGGCAGGGTACTGAAGCTTTCTTT
CASSWQGTEAFF
>TRBJ2-7|few|-|TRBV7-2
TGTGCCAGCAGCTTAGCGCGGACGGCCGCCTACGAGCAGTACTTC
CASSLARTAAYEQYF
>TRBJ1-1|many|TRBD1|TRBV28
TGTGCCAGCAGCCCAAGACAGGGGTTGGCTGAAGCTTTCTTT
CASSPRQGLAEAFF
>TRBJ1-6|few|-|TRBV6-4
TGTGCCAGCAGCAGATCAGGAGAACGGGATTCACCCCTCCACTTT
CASSRSGERDSPLHF
>TRBJ1-2|many|TRBD1|TRBV5-1
TGCGCCAGCAGCTTACGGGACAGGGGGTTGCGAAACTATGGCTACACCTTC
CASSLRDRGLRNYGYTF
>TRBJ2-7|-|-|TRBV20-1
TGCAGTGCTAGGCGGCTCGGCGAGCAGTACTTC
CSARRLGEQYF
>TRBJ2-1|few|TRBD2|TRBV2
TGTGCCAGCAGTGAATGGGGGGGAAAGGGCGATGAGCAGTTCTTC
CASSEWGGKGDEQFF
>TRBJ1-4|many|-|TRBV12-3/TRBV12-4
TGTGCCAGCAGCCTAGGGTTGGAAAAACTGTTTTTT
CASSLGLEKLFF
>TRBJ2-1|many|-|TRBV6-5
TGTGCCAGCAGCCCACCACTGGGACGGGCCTACAATGAGCAGTTCTTC
CASSPPLGRAYNEQFF
>TRBJ2-1|many|TRBD2|TRBV18
TGTGCCAGCTCACCACGTGTCGGGGGGAACAATGAGCAGTTCTTC
CASSPRVGGNNEQFF
>TRBJ2-3|-|-|TRBV12-3/TRBV12-4
TGTGCCAGCAGTCCAGCCTCCCAGGGCCCCGATACGCAGTATTTT
CASSPASQGPDTQYF
>TRBJ1-1|-|-|TRBV5-1
TGCGCCAGCAGCTTAACCGAAAAGGGCGGTGAAGACACTGAAGCTTTCTTT
CASSLTEKGGEDTEAFF
>TRBJ2-3|many|-|TRBV5-5
TGTGCCAGCAGCAACGGGACACGCCCTGGGGATACGCAGTATTTT
CASSNGTRPGDTQYF
>TRBJ1-2|many|-|TRBV6-1
TGTGCCAGCAGTGAAACCCTTGATGGCTACACCTTC
CASSETLDGYTF
>TRBJ2-1|many|-|TRBV5-5
TGTGCCAGCAGCTTACGACGCGATGAGCAGTTCTTC
CASSLRRDEQFF
>TRBJ2-3|many|-|TRBV20-1
TGCAGTGGACAATTAAACACAGATACGCAGTATTTT
CSGQLNTDTQYF
>TRBJ2-2|many|TRBD1|TRBV5-1
TGCGCCAGCAGCTTCTCCGGACAGGGGTTGGCCGGGGAGCTGTTTTTT
CASSFSGQGLAGELFF
>TRBJ2-7|many|TRBD1|TRBV20-1
TGCAGTGCCAAAGGGGACAGGAGCTACGAGCAGTACTTC
CSAKGDRSYEQYF
>TRBJ1-1|many|-|TRBV5-6
TGTGCCAGCAGCCCTATCGGGGGTTGGGGCACTGAAGCTTTCTTT
CASSPIGGWGTEAFF
>TRBJ2-5|many|TRBD1|TRBV3-1
TGTGCCAGCAGCCGAACCCACCGGACAGGATTGGAGACCCAGTACTTC
CASSRTHRTGLETQYF
>TRBJ1-2|few|-|TRBV20-1
TGCAGTGCTAGGGATTTTGGGGGGGGTAGTGGCTACACCTTC
CSARDFGGGSGYTF
>TRBJ1-2|many|TRBD1|TRBV28
TGTGCCAGCAGTAACCGGGACAGAAACTATGGCTACACCTTC
CASSNRDRNYGYTF
>TRBJ1-1|-|-|TRBV5-5
TGTGCCAGCAGCTGGGGGAGGGGCAGTGAAGCTTTCTTT
CASSWGRGSEAFF
>TRBJ2-6|many|-|TRBV20-1
TGCAGTGCTACCGACAGGAGCTCTGGGGCCAACGTCCTGACTTTC
CSATDRSSGANVLTF
>TRBJ1-1|many|TRBD1|TRBV29-1
TGCAGCGGGCAGACAGGGGCGAACACTGAAGCTTTCTTT
CSGQTGANTEAFF
>TRBJ1-5|many|-|TRBV5-1
TGCGCCAGCAGCCCTGGGACCGATCAGCCCCAGCATTTT
CASSPGTDQPQHF
>TRBJ1-2|many|-|TRBV12-3/TRBV12-4
TGTGCCAGCAGTTTAGTTCCCGCTGGTGGTGGCTACACCTTC
CASSLVPAGGGYTF
>TRBJ1-1|few|-|TRBV9
TGTGCCAGCAGCGTAGGAGGGGGGACCGAGGACGCTTTCTTT
CASSVGGGTEDAFF